Given below is one T cell receptor beta chain in context. What it recognizes is unknown. The source of the sample is a study of shared clonotypes between healthy human individuals. Points from the study as a whole: Depth of sequencing was expected to influence donor clonotype sharing.

The CDR3 consists of 14 residues. The germline gives CDR1 MNHNS, CDR2 SASEGT. V was shortened by 2 bases and J by 5 bases, with 12 bases between the two germline ends. Donors comprised only Caucasian adults living in Nashville, Tennessee. The repertoire was sequenced with immunoSEQ multiplex PCR; TCRdb's copy has only in-frame clones and lacks some. The data hold about 2.4 million clones, with approximately 92% observed a single time. Material for sequencing was naive CD4+ T cells sorted from blood. Indicated subset: CD45RA+ positively selected. This chain connects TRBV6-1 to TRBJ1-1; D call uncertain. The TCR originated in a man aged 18 to 29 in good health. The CDR3: CASSEIPLRTEAFF. As DNA, the CDR3 is TGTGCCAGCAGTGAAATTCCCCTTAGGACTGAAGCTTTCTTT.